A selection of T cell receptor beta chains follows, all from one sample in a study of cytomegalovirus exposure and HLA in healthy donors. Only in-frame clones appear in the TCRdb table, and some are missing; sequencing was by immunoSEQ multiplex PCR. This sample's table has around 40,000 clones. The sequenced sample consisted of PBMCs. These receptors all stem from a human donor in good health. The conserved cysteine and the conserved F or W are not part of the CDR3 here.

cdr3_aa: ASSRRQGRETQY; v_call: TRBV18; j_call: TRBJ2-5
cdr3_aa: ASSLGSLSGNTIY; v_call: TRBV13; j_call: TRBJ1-3
cdr3_aa: ASSPYNEQF; v_call: TRBV28; j_call: TRBJ2-1
cdr3_aa: ASNDRDSGNTIY; v_call: TRBV9; j_call: TRBJ1-3
cdr3_aa: SVRPGLASDEQY; v_call: TRBV29-1; j_call: TRBJ2-7
cdr3_aa: ASSLERGLSPLH; v_call: TRBV5-4; j_call: TRBJ1-6
cdr3_aa: ASSVSAGKGEQY; v_call: TRBV7-8; j_call: TRBJ2-7
cdr3_aa: ASSFGFNQPQH; v_call: TRBV5-1; j_call: TRBJ1-5
cdr3_aa: ASSPPYGTANTEDF; v_call: TRBV18; j_call: TRBJ1-1
cdr3_aa: ASSLGETGGKGYT; v_call: TRBV7-9; j_call: TRBJ1-2
cdr3_aa: ASSLDGGNQPQH; v_call: TRBV5-1; j_call: TRBJ1-5
cdr3_aa: ASSRGQGEGYT; v_call: TRBV7-9; j_call: TRBJ1-2
cdr3_aa: ASHPGRGMNTEAF; v_call: TRBV19; j_call: TRBJ1-1
cdr3_aa: ASKAGGNTGELF; v_call: TRBV19; j_call: TRBJ2-2
cdr3_aa: ASSDYTGELF; v_call: TRBV2; j_call: TRBJ2-2
cdr3_aa: ASAPTGSLNTGELF; v_call: TRBV18; j_call: TRBJ2-2
cdr3_aa: ASRLQGSSYNEQF; v_call: TRBV7-8; j_call: TRBJ2-1
cdr3_aa: ASSLDRDEQY; v_call: TRBV11-2; j_call: TRBJ2-7
cdr3_aa: ASSLPGRTGLDYGYT; v_call: TRBV5-4; j_call: TRBJ1-2
cdr3_aa: ASSLSLGAHEQF; v_call: TRBV7-2; j_call: TRBJ2-1
cdr3_aa: ASSEQRGLAPLH; v_call: TRBV6-1; j_call: TRBJ1-6
cdr3_aa: ASSPYGALNTEAF; v_call: TRBV7-9; j_call: TRBJ1-1
cdr3_aa: AWSALPPPIATQY; v_call: TRBV30; j_call: TRBJ2-3
cdr3_aa: ASRGLDMNEQF; v_call: TRBV19; j_call: TRBJ2-1
cdr3_aa: ASSERGQISYEQY; v_call: TRBV6-1; j_call: TRBJ2-7
cdr3_aa: ASSPRGLTQY; v_call: TRBV27; j_call: TRBJ2-3
cdr3_aa: ASSLALGGTDTQY; v_call: TRBV7-3; j_call: TRBJ2-3